Given below is one TCR beta chain in context. Its antigen is unknown. This entry is derived from a study of cytomegalovirus exposure and HLA in healthy donors. Turning to the study itself: Earlier sequencing of 150 million to 200 million T cells yielded 95 million to 120 million unique TCR beta sequences.

The CDR3 covers 15 residues. The trim removed 2 bases at V and 6 bases at J, leaving 8 bases unmatched. Germline CDR1 and CDR2: GTSNPN and SVGIG (reference sequence). The study, taken as a whole, reports: A missense DCLRE1C variant was associated with V- and J-gene trimming of TCR beta chains in a later analysis, and an independent cohort replicated the association. Most CMV-associated TCR beta chains appeared HLA-restricted in a later analysis. As a later analysis revealed, the rate of TCR association differed by HLA locus, with DRB1 most and HLA-C fewest.

PCR amplification relied on 60 Vbeta primers (plus 13 Jbeta primers). This table comes from immunoSEQ multiplex PCR, and its TCRdb copy is limited to in-frame clones, with some not included. This table holds about 130,000 clones, roughly three quarters found once. The TCR comes from a woman aged 35 to 49 in good health and CMV-seronegative. The chain uses TRBV30 and TRBJ2-3; 10 bases line up with TRBD1. The sequenced sample was PBMCs. CDR3 bases: TGTGCCTGGAGTCGTGGGACAGGGGCCCACGATACGCAGTATTTT. Amino acid sequence: CAWSRGTGAHDTQYF.